These T cell receptor beta chains were read from a single sample in a study of radiotherapy plus CTLA-4 blockade in lung cancer. The table came from immunoSEQ multiplex PCR; TCRdb's copy has only in-frame clones and leaves some out. The table has 85,000 to 100,000 clones, around nine tenths seen once; the top ten hold around 15%. Specimen: peripheral blood, collected from a patient treated with radiotherapy plus ipilimumab. These receptors were taken from a human donor with non-small cell lung cancer that progressed on radiotherapy plus ipilimumab. Each CDR3 is given with its conserved first and last residue. The order of the fields is D gene, J gene, V gene, clone size, CDR3 DNA, CDR3 protein. D genes are given only for firm matches. Expanded clones are given a class, and other clones once, few, many or no size at all.

D gene: .
J gene: TRBJ2-5
V gene: TRBV11-3
clone size: .
CDR3 DNA: TGTGCCAGCAGCGCAGGTGGGGAAGGAGAGACCCAGTACTTC
CDR3 protein: CASSAGGEGETQYF

D gene: .
J gene: TRBJ2-5
V gene: TRBV7-2
clone size: .
CDR3 DNA: TGTGCCAGCAGCTTAGCCGGACAGCAAGAGACCCAGTACTTC
CDR3 protein: CASSLAGQQETQYF

D gene: TRBD2
J gene: TRBJ2-1
V gene: TRBV4-2
clone size: .
CDR3 DNA: TGTGCCAGCAGCCAAACGGGACTAGCGGGAAGTAATGAGCAGTTCTTC
CDR3 protein: CASSQTGLAGSNEQFF

D gene: .
J gene: TRBJ2-2
V gene: TRBV11-2
clone size: .
CDR3 DNA: TGTGCCAGCAGCTTATTGCTCACCGGGGAGCTGTTTTTT
CDR3 protein: CASSLLLTGELFF

D gene: .
J gene: TRBJ2-5
V gene: TRBV5-1
clone size: .
CDR3 DNA: TGCGCCAGCAGCTTGACCGGAGAGACCCAGTACTTC
CDR3 protein: CASSLTGETQYF

D gene: TRBD1
J gene: TRBJ2-3
V gene: TRBV5-4
clone size: .
CDR3 DNA: TGTGCCAGCAGCGTAGGACAGGGGGCCACAGATACGCAGTATTTT
CDR3 protein: CASSVGQGATDTQYF

D gene: .
J gene: TRBJ2-3
V gene: TRBV20-1
clone size: few
CDR3 DNA: TGCAGTGCTTTTACAGATACGCAGTATTTT
CDR3 protein: CSAFTDTQYF

D gene: .
J gene: TRBJ1-1
V gene: TRBV28
clone size: .
CDR3 DNA: TGTGCCAGCAGTTATGTTTATGGGGGCGCTTTCTTT
CDR3 protein: CASSYVYGGAFF

D gene: .
J gene: TRBJ1-1
V gene: TRBV6-1
clone size: once
CDR3 DNA: TGTGCCAGCTCGCCAATGACAGGATTGAACACTGAAGCTTTCTTT
CDR3 protein: CASSPMTGLNTEAFF

D gene: TRBD1
J gene: TRBJ2-1
V gene: TRBV7-2
clone size: .
CDR3 DNA: TGTGCCAGTAAAACCGGGACAGGAATTTACAATGAGCAGTTCTTC
CDR3 protein: CASKTGTGIYNEQFF

D gene: .
J gene: TRBJ2-1
V gene: TRBV5-6
clone size: once
CDR3 DNA: TGTGCCAGCAGCAATTCCCTCGAGCAGTTCTTC
CDR3 protein: CASSNSLEQFF

D gene: TRBD1
J gene: TRBJ2-1
V gene: TRBV4-1
clone size: .
CDR3 DNA: TGCGCCAGCAGGGGGACAGGGGACAGAGAGCAGTTCTTC
CDR3 protein: CASRGTGDREQFF

D gene: TRBD2
J gene: TRBJ2-1
V gene: TRBV29-1
clone size: .
CDR3 DNA: TGCAGCGCGCGGGCGGGGGGGGGCCGCGAGCAGTTCTTC
CDR3 protein: CSARAGGGREQFF

D gene: .
J gene: TRBJ2-3
V gene: TRBV18
clone size: once
CDR3 DNA: TGTGCCAGCTCTCGGGACCGCACAGATACGCAGTATTTT
CDR3 protein: CASSRDRTDTQYF

D gene: .
J gene: TRBJ1-2
V gene: TRBV5-4
clone size: .
CDR3 DNA: TGTGCCAGCAGCTTACAGGGATCCGCTGGCTACACCTTC
CDR3 protein: CASSLQGSAGYTF

D gene: TRBD1
J gene: TRBJ2-1
V gene: TRBV4-3
clone size: .
CDR3 DNA: TGCGCCAGCAGCCAAGGCTTGACAGGGGGCGGCGATGAGCAGTTCTTC
CDR3 protein: CASSQGLTGGGDEQFF

D gene: TRBD2
J gene: TRBJ2-1
V gene: TRBV9
clone size: .
CDR3 DNA: TGTGCCAGCAGCGTAATAGCGGGGGAAGGCAATGAGCAGTTCTTC
CDR3 protein: CASSVIAGEGNEQFF

D gene: .
J gene: TRBJ1-5
V gene: TRBV19
clone size: few
CDR3 DNA: TGTGCCAGCGAGGAGAGGGGAGTACATCAGCCCCAGCATTTT
CDR3 protein: CASEERGVHQPQHF

D gene: TRBD1
J gene: TRBJ2-1
V gene: TRBV29-1
clone size: .
CDR3 DNA: TGCAGCGTTGGCCTCCGGGACAGCTTGAGCAATGAGCAGTTCTTC
CDR3 protein: CSVGLRDSLSNEQFF

D gene: .
J gene: TRBJ1-2
V gene: TRBV13
clone size: .
CDR3 DNA: TGTGCCAGCAGCTTAAAGGACGTAACAAGTACTAACTATGGCTACACCTTC
CDR3 protein: CASSLKDVTSTNYGYTF

D gene: .
J gene: TRBJ1-1
V gene: TRBV6-5
clone size: .
CDR3 DNA: TGTGCCAGCACCACAAGGGCGAGGACTGAAGCTTTCTTT
CDR3 protein: CASTTRARTEAFF

D gene: .
J gene: TRBJ1-4
V gene: TRBV19
clone size: .
CDR3 DNA: TGTGCCAGTAGTGCGAGGAGGGGGTTCAATGAAAAACTGTTTTTT
CDR3 protein: CASSARRGFNEKLFF

D gene: .
J gene: TRBJ1-2
V gene: TRBV4-3
clone size: .
CDR3 DNA: TGCGCCAGCAGCCAAGATGCTGCGGGGAACAGAAGTCCCTACACCTTC
CDR3 protein: CASSQDAAGNRSPYTF

D gene: TRBD1
J gene: TRBJ2-1
V gene: TRBV6-5
clone size: .
CDR3 DNA: TGTGCCAGCAGTTCGGGGACAGGGTGGAATGAGCAGTTCTTC
CDR3 protein: CASSSGTGWNEQFF

D gene: .
J gene: TRBJ1-1
V gene: TRBV5-1
clone size: .
CDR3 DNA: TGCGCCAGCAGCTTGGAGAGGCAGACGAACACTGAAGCTTTCTTT
CDR3 protein: CASSLERQTNTEAFF

D gene: .
J gene: TRBJ1-1
V gene: TRBV18
clone size: .
CDR3 DNA: TGTGCCAGCTCACCCGGACACAACACTGAAGCTTTCTTT
CDR3 protein: CASSPGHNTEAFF

D gene: .
J gene: TRBJ1-6
V gene: TRBV7-9
clone size: .
CDR3 DNA: TGTGCCAGCAGCCCTGGGACGGGCGGTAATTCACCCCTCCACTTT
CDR3 protein: CASSPGTGGNSPLHF

D gene: .
J gene: TRBJ1-3
V gene: TRBV10-3
clone size: .
CDR3 DNA: TGTGCCATCCGAACGGGCTTAGGGGGCTCTGGAAACACCATATATTTT
CDR3 protein: CAIRTGLGGSGNTIYF

D gene: .
J gene: TRBJ2-1
V gene: TRBV9
clone size: .
CDR3 DNA: TGTGCCAGCAGCGTAGGTGGGGGGAACAATGAGCAGTTCTTC
CDR3 protein: CASSVGGGNNEQFF

D gene: .
J gene: TRBJ2-1
V gene: TRBV18
clone size: .
CDR3 DNA: TGTGCCAGCTCACCACCCAGGGGCCCCTACAATGAGCAGTTCTTC
CDR3 protein: CASSPPRGPYNEQFF

D gene: .
J gene: TRBJ1-6
V gene: TRBV7-6
clone size: few
CDR3 DNA: TGTGCCAGCAGCCCGTATCCCCAGGGTACTTCACCCCTCCACTTT
CDR3 protein: CASSPYPQGTSPLHF

D gene: TRBD1
J gene: TRBJ1-2
V gene: TRBV5-4
clone size: few
CDR3 DNA: TGTGCCAGCAGCTTGGTGGGACAGGGGGCCCTCGGTGGCTACACCTTC
CDR3 protein: CASSLVGQGALGGYTF

D gene: .
J gene: TRBJ1-2
V gene: TRBV5-1
clone size: .
CDR3 DNA: TGCGCCAGCAGGTTGGAGGGTGGCTACACCTTC
CDR3 protein: CASRLEGGYTF

D gene: TRBD1
J gene: TRBJ2-3
V gene: TRBV9
clone size: few
CDR3 DNA: TGTGCCAGCAGCGTAGGAACAGGGGGCCCGACCCGCACAGATACGCAGTATTTT
CDR3 protein: CASSVGTGGPTRTDTQYF

D gene: .
J gene: TRBJ2-3
V gene: TRBV9
clone size: .
CDR3 DNA: TGTGCCAGCAGCGTAGCGGATGGGCGCCCCACAGATACGCAGTATTTT
CDR3 protein: CASSVADGRPTDTQYF